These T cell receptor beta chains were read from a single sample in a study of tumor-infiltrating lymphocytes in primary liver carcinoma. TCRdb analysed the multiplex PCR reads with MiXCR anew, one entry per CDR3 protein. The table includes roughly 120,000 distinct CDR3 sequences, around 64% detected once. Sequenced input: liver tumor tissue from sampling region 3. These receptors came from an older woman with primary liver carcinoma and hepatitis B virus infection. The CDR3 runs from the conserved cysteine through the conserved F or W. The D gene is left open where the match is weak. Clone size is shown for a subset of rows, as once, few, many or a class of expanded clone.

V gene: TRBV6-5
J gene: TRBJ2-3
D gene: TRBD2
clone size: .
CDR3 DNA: TGTGCCAGCAGTTACAGCTCCCTGTTGGGGACTAGCGGGAGGTCCGGGGGAGATACGCAGTATTTT
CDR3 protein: CASSYSSLLGTSGRSGGDTQYF

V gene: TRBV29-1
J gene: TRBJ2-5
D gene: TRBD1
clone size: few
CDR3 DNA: TGCAGCGTTGAAGGGGGACAGGGTTTGGAGACCCAGTACTTC
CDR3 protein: CSVEGGQGLETQYF

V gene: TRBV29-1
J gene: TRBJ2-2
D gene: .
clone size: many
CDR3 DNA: TGCAGCGTTTCTAGGGGGTACACCGGGGAGCTGTTTTTT
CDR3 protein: CSVSRGYTGELFF

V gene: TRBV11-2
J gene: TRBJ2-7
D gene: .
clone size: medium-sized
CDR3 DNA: TGTGCCAGCAGCCCCCAGAGGTTTAGCTCCTACGAGCAGTACTTC
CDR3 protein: CASSPQRFSSYEQYF

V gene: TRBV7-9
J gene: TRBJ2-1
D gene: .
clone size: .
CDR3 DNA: TGTACCAGCATCGACACGAGGGACAATGAGCAGTTCTTC
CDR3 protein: CTSIDTRDNEQFF

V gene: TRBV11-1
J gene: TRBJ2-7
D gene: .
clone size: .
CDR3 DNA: TGTGCCAGCAGTTCTTGGGGGACCTCCTACGAGCAGTACTTC
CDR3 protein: CASSSWGTSYEQYF

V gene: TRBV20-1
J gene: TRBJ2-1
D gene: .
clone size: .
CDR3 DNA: TGCAGTGCTCCCTACCAGGGGACTTTTAAGTTCTTC
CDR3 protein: CSAPYQGTFKFF

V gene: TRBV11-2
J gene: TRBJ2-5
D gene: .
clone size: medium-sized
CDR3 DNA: TGTGCCAGCAGCGGACGGCCACAAGAGACCCAGTACTTC
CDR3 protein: CASSGRPQETQYF

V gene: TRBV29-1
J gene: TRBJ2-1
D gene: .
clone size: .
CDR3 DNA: TGCAGCGTTGACGTACTAGGGGGAGTCATTGAGGAGTTCTTC
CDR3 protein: CSVDVLGGVIEEFF

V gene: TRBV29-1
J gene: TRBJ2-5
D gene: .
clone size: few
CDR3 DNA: TGCAGCGTGGTTGGGCCAGATCAAGAGGCCCAGTACTTC
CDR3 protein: CSVVGPDQEAQYF

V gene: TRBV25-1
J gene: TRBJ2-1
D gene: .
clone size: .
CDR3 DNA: TGTGCCAGTAGTGAGCCGGGACCTTGCAATGAGCAGTTCTTC
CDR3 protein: CASSEPGPCNEQFF

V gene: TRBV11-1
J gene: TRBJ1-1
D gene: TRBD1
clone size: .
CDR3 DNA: TGTGCCAGCAGCTTACAGTACAGGGGGCAAGGCACAGAAACTTTCTTT
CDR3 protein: CASSLQYRGQGTETFF

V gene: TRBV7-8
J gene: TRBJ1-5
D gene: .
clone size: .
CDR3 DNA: TGTGCCAGCAACTTATCTGGGCAGATTTCCCAGCCCCAGCATTTT
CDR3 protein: CASNLSGQISQPQHF

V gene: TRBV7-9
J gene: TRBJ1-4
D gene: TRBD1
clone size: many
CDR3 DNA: TGTGCCAGCAGCTTCCAGGGGGCGGTCGGTGAAAAACTGTTTTTT
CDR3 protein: CASSFQGAVGEKLFF

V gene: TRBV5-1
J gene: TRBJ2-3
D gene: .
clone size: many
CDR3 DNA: TGCGCCAGCAGCTCAGGCCGGGGCTCCACAGATACGCAGTATTTT
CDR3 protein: CASSSGRGSTDTQYF

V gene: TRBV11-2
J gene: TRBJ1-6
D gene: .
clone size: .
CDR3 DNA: TGTACCAGCAGCTTTACAATGAATTCACCCCTCCACTTT
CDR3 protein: CTSSFTMNSPLHF

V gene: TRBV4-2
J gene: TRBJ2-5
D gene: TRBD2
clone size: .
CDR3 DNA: TGTGTCAGCAGCCCCCTGAAGGCTAGCGGGAAGAAACAAGAGACCCAGTACTTC
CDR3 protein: CVSSPLKASGKKQETQYF

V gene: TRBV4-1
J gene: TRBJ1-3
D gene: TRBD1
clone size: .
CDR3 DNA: TGCGCCAGCAGCCCCTCGGGACAGGGAGGTTTGACAGGAAACACCATATATTTT
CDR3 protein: CASSPSGQGGLTGNTIYF

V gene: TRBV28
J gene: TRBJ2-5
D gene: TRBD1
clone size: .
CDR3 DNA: TGTGCCAACAGCCGGACAGGGTTAGAGACCCAGTACTTC
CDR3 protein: CANSRTGLETQYF

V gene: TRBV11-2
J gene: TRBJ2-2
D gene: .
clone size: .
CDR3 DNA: TGTGCCAGCAGCCTTATGGTGGACACCGGGGAGCTGTTTTTT
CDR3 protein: CASSLMVDTGELFF

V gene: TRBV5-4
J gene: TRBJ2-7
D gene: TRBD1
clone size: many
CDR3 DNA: TGTGCCAGCAGCTCCGGGGGGACAGGGGTCCAGAACGAGCAGTACTTC
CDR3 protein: CASSSGGTGVQNEQYF

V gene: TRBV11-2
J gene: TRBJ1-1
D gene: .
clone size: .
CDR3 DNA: TGTGCCAGCAGCCCAGATCAGCACGGACACCTTTGCTTTTGGGGCTATGAAGCTTTCTTT
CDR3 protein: CASSPDQHGHLCFWGYEAFF

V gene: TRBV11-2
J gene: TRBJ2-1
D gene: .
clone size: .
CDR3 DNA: TGTGCCAGCAGCTTAGTTCAGAGACTAGTGGGAGACAATGAGGAGTTCTTC
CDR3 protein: CASSLVQRLVGDNEEFF

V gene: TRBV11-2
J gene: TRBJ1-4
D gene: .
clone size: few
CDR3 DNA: TGTGCCGGCAGCCCTGGGTGGGGTAATGAAAAACTGTTTTTT
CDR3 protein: CAGSPGWGNEKLFF

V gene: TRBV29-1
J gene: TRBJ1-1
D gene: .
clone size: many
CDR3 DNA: TGCAGCGTTGGGGGGGGCTTAGGTCGAGGGGTCGAAGCTTTCTTT
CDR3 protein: CSVGGGLGRGVEAFF

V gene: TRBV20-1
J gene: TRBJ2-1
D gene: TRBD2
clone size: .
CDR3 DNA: TGCAGTGCTGTTAGACTAGCGGGAGCTGATGAGCAGTTCTTC
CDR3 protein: CSAVRLAGADEQFF

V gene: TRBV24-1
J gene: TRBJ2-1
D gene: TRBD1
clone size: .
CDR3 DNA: TGTGCCACCAGTGGGCTCCCGGGACAGGGGAACAATGAGCAGTTCTTC
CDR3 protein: CATSGLPGQGNNEQFF

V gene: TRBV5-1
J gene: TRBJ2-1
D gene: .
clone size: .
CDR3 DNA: TGCGCCAGCTGGGGGTACAATGAGCAGTTCTTC
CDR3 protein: CASWGYNEQFF

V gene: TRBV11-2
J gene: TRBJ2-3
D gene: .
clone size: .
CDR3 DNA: TGTGCCAGCAGCTTTCAGGGTATACTTGCGGATACGCAGTATTTT
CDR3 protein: CASSFQGILADTQYF

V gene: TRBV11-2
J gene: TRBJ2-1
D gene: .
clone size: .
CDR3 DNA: TGTGCCAGCAGCTTATCATCACCGTCCACGGTGGAGCAGTTCTTC
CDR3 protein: CASSLSSPSTVEQFF

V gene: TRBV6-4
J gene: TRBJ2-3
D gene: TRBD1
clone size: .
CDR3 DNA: TGTGCCAGCAGTGACTCAGGGACAGACATCGATACGCAGTATTTT
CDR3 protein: CASSDSGTDIDTQYF

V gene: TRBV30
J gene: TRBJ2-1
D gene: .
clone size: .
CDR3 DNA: TGTGCCTGCAGTCGAGGGGAATTTTACGATGAGCAGTTCTTC
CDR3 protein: CACSRGEFYDEQFF

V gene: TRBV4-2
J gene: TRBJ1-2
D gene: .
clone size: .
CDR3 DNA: .
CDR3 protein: CASSQVRPGAGGYGCTF

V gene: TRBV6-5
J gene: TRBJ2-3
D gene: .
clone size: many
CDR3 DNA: TGTGCCAGCAGTTCCGCCGGGAGTTCGGCAGATACGCAGTATTTT
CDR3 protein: CASSSAGSSADTQYF

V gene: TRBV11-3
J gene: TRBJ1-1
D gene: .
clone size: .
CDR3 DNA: TGTGCCAGCAGCTTAACCCGGAACACTGAAGCTGTCTTT
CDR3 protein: CASSLTRNTEAVF

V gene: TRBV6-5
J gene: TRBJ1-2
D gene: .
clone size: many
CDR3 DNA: TGTGCCAGCTCCAACAGGGATGGCTACACCTTC
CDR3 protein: CASSNRDGYTF

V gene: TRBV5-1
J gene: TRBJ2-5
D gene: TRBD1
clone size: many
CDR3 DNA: TGCGCCAGCAGCCCCGGGACAGGGACTGAGACCCAGTACTTC
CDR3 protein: CASSPGTGTETQYF